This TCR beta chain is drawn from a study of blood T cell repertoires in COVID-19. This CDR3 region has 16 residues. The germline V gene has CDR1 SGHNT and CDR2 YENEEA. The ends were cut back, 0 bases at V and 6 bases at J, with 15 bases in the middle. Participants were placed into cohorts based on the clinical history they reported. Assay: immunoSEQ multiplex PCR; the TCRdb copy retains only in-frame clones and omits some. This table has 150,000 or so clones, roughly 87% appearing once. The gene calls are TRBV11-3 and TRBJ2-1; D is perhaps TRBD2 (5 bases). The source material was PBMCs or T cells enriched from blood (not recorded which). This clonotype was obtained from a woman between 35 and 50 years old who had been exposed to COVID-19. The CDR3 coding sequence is TGTGCCAGCAGCTTAGATCCGGCTAGCCATGGCAATGAGCAGTTCTTC. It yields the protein CASSLDPASHGNEQFF.